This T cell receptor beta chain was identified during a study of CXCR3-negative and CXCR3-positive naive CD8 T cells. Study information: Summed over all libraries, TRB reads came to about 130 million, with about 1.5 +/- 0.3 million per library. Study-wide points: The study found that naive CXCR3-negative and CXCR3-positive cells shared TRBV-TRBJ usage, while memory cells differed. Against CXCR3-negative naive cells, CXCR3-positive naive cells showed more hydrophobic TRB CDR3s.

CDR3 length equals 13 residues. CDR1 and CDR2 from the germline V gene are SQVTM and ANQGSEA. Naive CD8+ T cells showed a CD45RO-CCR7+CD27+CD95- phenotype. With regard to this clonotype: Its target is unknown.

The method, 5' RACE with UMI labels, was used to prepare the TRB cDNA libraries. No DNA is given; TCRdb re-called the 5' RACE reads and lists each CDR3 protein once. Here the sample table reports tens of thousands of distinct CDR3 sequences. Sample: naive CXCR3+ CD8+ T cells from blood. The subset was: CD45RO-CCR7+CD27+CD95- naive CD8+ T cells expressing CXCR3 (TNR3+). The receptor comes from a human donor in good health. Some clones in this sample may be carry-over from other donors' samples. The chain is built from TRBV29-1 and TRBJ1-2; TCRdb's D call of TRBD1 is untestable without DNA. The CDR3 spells CSALDRGSWGYTF.